Listed below are T cell receptor beta chains from one sample, sequenced in a study of regulatory T cells in long-lasting Graves disease. MiXCR, applied by TCRdb to the multiplex PCR reads, yields one record per CDR3 protein. Counted here are roughly 500,000 distinct CDR3 sequences, roughly 22% occurring once; the ten biggest clones make up around 12%. This specimen was peripheral blood mononuclear cells (PBMCs), taken when the disease was refractory, from a patient treated with antithyroid drugs. The source is a female donor with Graves disease. Both conserved end residues are part of each CDR3. The D gene is left open where the match is weak. Not all rows give a size; the values are once, few, many and, for expanded clones, a class.

v_call: TRBV10-3; clone_size: -; d_call: -; j_call: TRBJ1-5; cdr3_nt: TGTGCCATCAGACCTGACCCGAATCAGCCCCAGCATTTT; cdr3_aa: CAIRPDPNQPQHF
v_call: TRBV4-2; clone_size: few; d_call: -; j_call: TRBJ2-6; cdr3_nt: TGTGCCAGCAGCCAAGACTTTGTGAGCTCTGGGGCCAACGTCCTGACTTTC; cdr3_aa: CASSQDFVSSGANVLTF
v_call: TRBV5-4; clone_size: -; d_call: TRBD1; j_call: TRBJ1-6; cdr3_nt: TGTGCCAGCAGCTTGGCGGGACAGGGGACCCATTCACCCCTCCACTTT; cdr3_aa: CASSLAGQGTHSPLHF
v_call: TRBV11-3; clone_size: many; d_call: -; j_call: TRBJ1-1; cdr3_nt: TGTGCCAGCAGCTTAGATCCTCAGAACACTGAAGCTTTCTTT; cdr3_aa: CASSLDPQNTEAFF
v_call: TRBV6-2/TRBV6-3; clone_size: few; d_call: -; j_call: TRBJ2-1; cdr3_nt: TGTGCCAGCAGTTACGCGGGACCGAATCGCAATGAGCAGTTCTTC; cdr3_aa: CASSYAGPNRNEQFF
v_call: TRBV7-2; clone_size: -; d_call: TRBD1; j_call: TRBJ2-5; cdr3_nt: TGTGCCAGCAGCTTGGCGCAGGGGGCTTCGGGGACCCAGTACTTC; cdr3_aa: CASSLAQGASGTQYF
v_call: TRBV6-1; clone_size: many; d_call: -; j_call: TRBJ1-6; cdr3_nt: TGTGCCAGCAGTAGGGGACGGACCAATTCACCCCTCCACTTT; cdr3_aa: CASSRGRTNSPLHF
v_call: TRBV5-6; clone_size: -; d_call: -; j_call: TRBJ2-5; cdr3_nt: TGTGCCAGCAGCTGGGGTGGGGGTATCTCGGTTTGGGAGACCCAGTACTTC; cdr3_aa: CASSWGGGISVWETQYF
v_call: TRBV10-3; clone_size: many; d_call: -; j_call: TRBJ2-2; cdr3_nt: TGTGCCATCAGTGAGTTCCGGGCGGAACATCCGAACACCGGGGAGCTGTTTTTT; cdr3_aa: CAISEFRAEHPNTGELFF
v_call: TRBV20-1; clone_size: many; d_call: TRBD1; j_call: TRBJ1-2; cdr3_nt: TGCAGTGCTAGGGACAGGTTTGCCGATGGCTACACCTTC; cdr3_aa: CSARDRFADGYTF
v_call: TRBV19; clone_size: few; d_call: -; j_call: TRBJ1-4; cdr3_nt: TGTGCCAGTAGTATAGGTCCCTGGGCTAATGAAAAACTGTTTTTT; cdr3_aa: CASSIGPWANEKLFF
v_call: TRBV6-4; clone_size: once; d_call: -; j_call: TRBJ2-2; cdr3_nt: TGTGCCAGCAGTGACAGGGGAGGTTCCACCGGGGAGCTGTTTTTT; cdr3_aa: CASSDRGGSTGELFF
v_call: TRBV28; clone_size: few; d_call: -; j_call: TRBJ2-4; cdr3_nt: TGTGCCAGCAGACCACCTGGACTAGCCAAAAACATTCAGTACTTC; cdr3_aa: CASRPPGLAKNIQYF
v_call: TRBV6-2/TRBV6-3; clone_size: many; d_call: TRBD1; j_call: TRBJ2-7; cdr3_nt: TGTGCCAGCAGTCAATTCGTGGGACAGGGATCCTACGAGCAGTACTTC; cdr3_aa: CASSQFVGQGSYEQYF
v_call: TRBV7-9; clone_size: many; d_call: TRBD2; j_call: TRBJ2-7; cdr3_nt: TGTGCCAGCAGCTTTAATAGCGGGGTCTCCTACGAGCAGTACTTC; cdr3_aa: CASSFNSGVSYEQYF
v_call: TRBV20-1; clone_size: -; d_call: TRBD1; j_call: TRBJ2-7; cdr3_nt: TGCAGTGCTAGTGAACCCGACAGGGGGGGCTACTACGAGCAGTACTTC; cdr3_aa: CSASEPDRGGYYEQYF
v_call: TRBV7-6; clone_size: few; d_call: TRBD1; j_call: TRBJ2-2; cdr3_nt: TGTGCCAGCAGCTTAGCGAAACAGGGGCCGAACACCGGGGAGCTGTTTTTT; cdr3_aa: CASSLAKQGPNTGELFF
v_call: TRBV6-1; clone_size: many; d_call: -; j_call: TRBJ1-1; cdr3_nt: TGTGCCAGCAGTGCAGGACGCGACACTGAAGCTTTCTTT; cdr3_aa: CASSAGRDTEAFF
v_call: TRBV12-3/TRBV12-4; clone_size: many; d_call: -; j_call: TRBJ1-2; cdr3_nt: TGTGCCAGCAGCTCAGGGAACTATGGCTACACCTTC; cdr3_aa: CASSSGNYGYTF
v_call: TRBV7-9; clone_size: many; d_call: TRBD1; j_call: TRBJ2-5; cdr3_nt: TGTGCCAGCAGGGCTGGGACAGGGCGGCCGGAGACCCAGTACTTC; cdr3_aa: CASRAGTGRPETQYF
v_call: TRBV7-8; clone_size: -; d_call: -; j_call: TRBJ1-1; cdr3_nt: TGTGCCAGCAGCCCGAGGGGACTTATGAACACTAAAGCTTTCTTT; cdr3_aa: CASSPRGLMNTKAFF
v_call: TRBV7-9; clone_size: many; d_call: -; j_call: TRBJ1-1; cdr3_nt: TGTGCCAGCAGACTAGCTCTTGGTGAAGCTTTCTTT; cdr3_aa: CASRLALGEAFF
v_call: TRBV25-1; clone_size: -; d_call: -; j_call: TRBJ2-7; cdr3_nt: TGTGCCAGCAGTCAATTGTTCCAGCAGTACTTC; cdr3_aa: CASSQLFQQYF
v_call: TRBV5-1; clone_size: -; d_call: TRBD1; j_call: TRBJ2-7; cdr3_nt: TGCGCCAGCAGCTTGGGGGACAGGGTCGACTACGAGCAGTACTTC; cdr3_aa: CASSLGDRVDYEQYF
v_call: TRBV19; clone_size: -; d_call: -; j_call: TRBJ1-6; cdr3_nt: TGTGCCAGTACCCCCGAAGTGACAGAGAATTCACCCCTCCACTTT; cdr3_aa: CASTPEVTENSPLHF
v_call: TRBV20-1; clone_size: many; d_call: -; j_call: TRBJ1-2; cdr3_nt: TGCAGTGCTAGAATCCCAACCGGACACCAAGGCTATGGCTACACCTTC; cdr3_aa: CSARIPTGHQGYGYTF
v_call: TRBV7-2; clone_size: many; d_call: TRBD1; j_call: TRBJ1-1; cdr3_nt: TGTGCCAGCAGCCTAAGGACAGGGGGAGGTGAAGCTTTCTTT; cdr3_aa: CASSLRTGGGEAFF
v_call: TRBV6-2/TRBV6-3; clone_size: few; d_call: TRBD1; j_call: TRBJ1-4; cdr3_nt: TGTGCCAGCAGTTACCCGACAGGGGGTAATGAAAAACTGTTTTTT; cdr3_aa: CASSYPTGGNEKLFF
v_call: TRBV29-1; clone_size: many; d_call: -; j_call: TRBJ2-7; cdr3_nt: TGCAGCGTTGAAAATTCTGGGCAGGGGTACTACGAGCAGTACTTC; cdr3_aa: CSVENSGQGYYEQYF
v_call: TRBV2; clone_size: few; d_call: TRBD2; j_call: TRBJ2-7; cdr3_nt: TGTGCCAAAACTCCACTAGCGGGCCAGAACCGGAACGAGCAGTACTTC; cdr3_aa: CAKTPLAGQNRNEQYF
v_call: TRBV29-1; clone_size: few; d_call: TRBD1; j_call: TRBJ2-7; cdr3_nt: TGCAGCGTTGAAACCCGGGACAGCGAAACTTACGAGCAGTACTTC; cdr3_aa: CSVETRDSETYEQYF
v_call: TRBV2; clone_size: many; d_call: -; j_call: TRBJ2-6; cdr3_nt: TGTGCCAGCAGTGATGAACAGCACTCTGGGGCCAACGTCCTGACTTTC; cdr3_aa: CASSDEQHSGANVLTF
v_call: TRBV29-1; clone_size: -; d_call: -; j_call: TRBJ2-1; cdr3_nt: TGCAGCGTTGAAGACAGAAGCTACAATGAGCAGTTCTTC; cdr3_aa: CSVEDRSYNEQFF
v_call: TRBV5-5; clone_size: -; d_call: TRBD2; j_call: TRBJ2-2; cdr3_nt: TGTGCCAGCAGCCCCCCGTTTAGCGGGAGAACCGGGGAGCTGTTTTTT; cdr3_aa: CASSPPFSGRTGELFF
v_call: TRBV6-5; clone_size: many; d_call: -; j_call: TRBJ2-2; cdr3_nt: TGTGCCAGCAGTTACTCGTACGCGAACACCGGGGAGCTGTTTTTT; cdr3_aa: CASSYSYANTGELFF
v_call: TRBV6-1; clone_size: many; d_call: TRBD1; j_call: TRBJ1-4; cdr3_nt: TGTGCCAGCAGAGGGACAGAAACTAATGAAAAACTGTTTTTT; cdr3_aa: CASRGTETNEKLFF